One sample yielded the 30 T cell receptor beta chains listed below, sequenced in a study of blood T cell repertoires in COVID-19. Produced via immunoSEQ multiplex PCR; TCRdb's table is partial and in-frame only. The table includes approximately 90,000 clones, roughly 90% detected once. Material: peripheral blood. These TCRs come from a man between 60 and 70 years old with COVID-19, enrolled during active disease.

This clone was seen once. As DNA, the CDR3 is TGTGCCAGCAGCTTAGGGCAGGGGAACACTGAAGCTTTCTTT. Translation: CASSLGQGNTEAFF. This chain joins TRBV7-3 and TRBJ1-1, with D possibly being TRBD1 (5 bases). V was cut by 2 bases and J by 1 base, with 8 bases left in between. The CDR3 covers 14 residues. The germline CDR1 and CDR2 sequences are SGHTA and FQGTGA.

The chain carries TRBV21-1 and TRBJ2-1; the D segment call TRBD2 is taken from the table without a DNA check. TRBV21-1 is marked as a pseudogene. The CDR3 extends over 14 amino acids. The CDR3 is CASSISGSYNEQFF. The CDR3 DNA reads as TGTGCCAGCAGCATTAGCGGGAGCTACAATGAGCAGTTCTTC.

The rearrangement uses TRBV18 and TRBJ1-1; 7 positions agree with TRBD1. The CDR3 is 15 residues long. V lost 1 base to trimming and J lost 6 bases; unmatched junction nucleotides: 8. From germline, CDR1 is KGHSH and CDR2 LQKENI. This CDR3 reads CASSPQRQGTSEAFF. CDR3 coding DNA: TGTGCCAGCTCACCACAGCGACAGGGTACGTCTGAAGCTTTCTTT.

The chain recombines TRBV24-1 with TRBJ2-1; 7 bases match TRBD2. This CDR3 contains 13 residues. The V gene end was trimmed by 9 bases and the J gene end by 10 bases; junction bases not matched to a gene: 11. Per germline, CDR1 KGHDR and CDR2 SFDVKD. This CDR3 is CATRMAGVEEQFF. DNA for the CDR3: TGTGCCACCCGGATGGCGGGGGTCGAGGAGCAGTTCTTC.

The chain carries TRBV30 and TRBJ2-7; D is perhaps TRBD2 (5 bases). The CDR3 spans 11 residues. V gave up 2 bases and J gave up 5 bases, with 7 bases separating them. CDR1 is GTSNPN and CDR2 is SVGIG in the germline V gene (reference sequence). In DNA, the CDR3 is TGTGCCTGGAGTCCGAGGGACGAGCAGTACTTC. Amino acid sequence: CAWSPRDEQYF. The variable domain in full, with the rest retrieved from reference TRBV30 and TRBJ2-7, is SQTIHQWPATLVQPVGSPLSLECTVEGTSNPNLYWYRQAAGRGLQLLFYSVGIGQISSEVPQNLSASRPQDRQFILSSKKLLLSDSGFYLCAWSPRDEQYFGPGTRLTVT.

The V call is TRBV11-2, the J call TRBJ1-2; no definite D call. Germline V gene data show CDR1 as SGHAT and CDR2 as FQNNGV. V gave up 0 bases and J gave up 2 bases, with 10 bases separating them. The CDR3 extends over 15 amino acids. This CDR3 is CASSLDIAVNYGYTF. The CDR3 DNA sequence: TGTGCCAGCAGCTTAGATATAGCAGTCAACTATGGCTACACCTTC.

The CDR3 here is CASSLTSQETQYF. In DNA form, the CDR3 reads TGTGCCAGCAGTTTAACTAGCCAAGAGACCCAGTACTTC. The chain uses TRBV28 and TRBJ2-5; weak D call: TRBD2 (5 bases). Germline V CDR1 and CDR2: MDHEN, SYDVKM. The CDR3 covers 13 residues. Trimming cost V 2 bases and J 1 base, with 5 bases left between them. Supplemented by reference TRBV28 and TRBJ2-5, the full variable domain reads DVKVTQSSRYLVKRTGEKVFLECVQDMDHENMFWYRQDPGLGLRLIYFSYDVKMKEKGDIPEGYSVSREKKERFSLILESASTNQTSMYLCASSLTSQETQYFGPGTRLLVL.

The chain recombines TRBV25-1 with TRBJ1-1; D not certain. CDR1 MGHDK and CDR2 SYGVNS come from the germline V gene. Trimming took off 10 bases at V and 1 base at J, with 7 bases between the two ends. CDR3 size: 11 residues. The CDR3 sequence is CATSENTEAFF. The CDR3 DNA follows: TGTGCCACCTCAGAGAACACTGAAGCTTTCTTT.

CDR3 residues: CASSLEYSLNEQFF. Written as DNA, the CDR3 is TGTGCCAGCAGCTTAGAGTACAGCTTAAATGAGCAGTTCTTC. The rearrangement joins TRBV7-6 to TRBJ2-1; no firm D call. The CDR3 is 14 amino acids. V was shortened by 1 base and J by 7 bases, with 11 bases between the two germline ends. The germline V gene encodes CDR1 SGHVS and CDR2 FNYEAQ.

CDR3 sequence: CASSSLAGVIDTQYF. The CDR3 DNA reads as TGTGCCAGCAGCTCACTAGCGGGAGTCATAGATACGCAGTATTTT. V is TRBV11-2 and J is TRBJ2-3, with 11 bases identical to TRBD2. CDR1 SGHAT and CDR2 FQNNGV come from the germline V gene. The trim removed 4 bases at V and 5 bases at J, leaving 5 bases unmatched. This CDR3 spans 15 amino acids.

The CDR3 DNA is TGTGCCAGCAGCTTGAACAGGGAACGTCAGCCCCAGCATTTT. The encoded protein is CASSLNRERQPQHF. The chain joins TRBV5-8 to TRBJ1-5, with a possible D match to TRBD1 (6 bases). The V gene's germline CDR1 is SGHTS and CDR2 YDEGEE. There are 14 residues in the CDR3. The V end was cut by 1 base, the J end by 6 bases, with 11 bases between. Complete variable domain (other parts from reference TRBV5-8 and TRBJ1-5): EAGVTQSPTHLIKTRGQQATLRCSPISGHTSVYWYQQALGLGLQFLLWYDEGEERNRGNFPPRFSGRQFPNYSSELNVNALELEDSALYLCASSLNRERQPQHFGDGTRLSIL.

The chain has TRBV27 and TRBJ1-1; 7 positions agree with TRBD1. J gave up 3 bases and V 5 bases, and 6 bases lay outside the gene matches. This CDR3 contains 14 residues. The germline V gene has CDR1 MNHEY and CDR2 SMNVEV (reference sequence). Written as DNA, the CDR3 is TGTGCCAGCAGTCCACTGACAGGGCACACTGAAGCTTTCTTT. Protein sequence: CASSPLTGHTEAFF.

The chain combines TRBV9 with TRBJ2-2, with 11 bases matching TRBD1. The CDR3 loop spans 16 amino acids. V dropped 4 bases and J dropped 4; count of bases not matched to a gene: 6. CDR1 is SGDLS and CDR2 is YYNGEE in the germline V gene. As DNA, the CDR3 is TGTGCCAGCAGCCCTTGGACAGGGGGCGGCACCGGGGAGCTGTTTTTT. Protein: CASSPWTGGGTGELFF.

This clone was detected a few times. This chain links TRBV24-1 with TRBJ2-5; 8 bases match TRBD2. The CDR3 spans 17 residues. Trimming removed 5 bases from V and 2 bases from J; junction bases left unmatched: 12. Germline CDR1 is KGHDR and CDR2 is SFDVKD. The CDR3 loop reads CATSVPGGSANQETQYF. The CDR3, as DNA: TGTGCCACCAGTGTACCGGGGGGGTCAGCCAATCAAGAGACCCAGTACTTC.

This rearrangement joins TRBV15 to TRBJ1-2, with a possible D match to TRBD1 (6 bases). The CDR3 runs to 15 residues. Between the trimmed V and J ends, which lost 0 bases and 4 bases, there was a span of 12 bases. Germline CDR1 reads LNHNV; CDR2 reads YYDKDF (reference sequence). The CDR3 DNA sequence: TGTGCCACCAGCAGAGAACAGGGCCTAGGCTATGGCTACACCTTC. This codes for CATSREQGLGYGYTF. Full variable domain (outside the CDR3, taken from reference TRBV15 and TRBJ1-2): DAMVIQNPRYQVTQFGKPVTLSCSQTLNHNVMYWYQQKSSQAPKLLFHYYDKDFNNEADTPDNFQSRRPNTSFCFLDIRSPGLGDTAMYLCATSREQGLGYGYTFGSGTRLTVV.

This chain uses TRBV4-3 with TRBJ1-2, with D uncertain. CDR1 is LGHNA and CDR2 is YSLEER in the germline V gene. The V end lost 0 bases, the J end lost 4 bases, and 15 bases lay between the germline ends. The CDR3 runs to 16 residues. CDR3 in DNA: TGCGCCAGCAGCCAAGATATGGCGGGATCCGTCTATGGCTACACCTTC. Translating gives CASSQDMAGSVYGYTF.

This sequence joins TRBV5-1 and TRBJ1-4; TRBD1 matches 7 bases. Losses at the gene ends were 6 bases for V and 4 bases for J; bases not matched to a gene: 6. From germline, CDR1 is SGHRS and CDR2 YFSETQ. CDR3 length: 14 amino acids. The CDR3 DNA reads TGCGCCAGCACCACAGGGGCCGATAATGAAAAACTGTTTTTT. It specifies CASTTGADNEKLFF.

The rearrangement links TRBV10-3 to TRBJ2-6; tentative D call: TRBD1 (6 bases). This CDR3 has 15 residues. Looked up from germline, CDR1 is ENHRY and CDR2 is SYGVKD. V gave up 3 bases and J gave up 4 bases, with 10 bases separating them. The CDR3 here is CAISDGGQGANVLTF. The CDR3 bases are TGTGCCATCAGTGATGGGGGACAAGGGGCCAACGTCCTGACTTTC.

Here the CDR3 reads CASGLPGQGGETQYF. Written as DNA, the CDR3 is TGTGCTAGTGGCCTGCCGGGACAGGGGGGAGAGACCCAGTACTTC. The chain recombines TRBV12-5 with TRBJ2-5; the match to TRBD1 covers 11 bases. The CDR3 covers 15 residues. Germline trimming cut 6 bases from V and 4 bases from J; bases unmatched to any gene: 7. From germline, CDR1 is LGHNT and CDR2 FRNRAP.

The rearrangement links TRBV28 to TRBJ2-7; 8 nucleotides align to TRBD2. The CDR3 length is 13 residues. Germline CDR1 and CDR2: MDHEN and SYDVKM. The junction had 4 bases not matched to a gene; V was cut back by 6 bases and J by 3 bases. The CDR3 coding sequence is TGTGCCAGCAGGAACGGGGGGGGCTACGAGCAGTACTTC. As protein: CASRNGGGYEQYF.

The V call is TRBV7-2, the J call TRBJ2-2; tentatively, D is TRBD2 (6 bases). Deletions cut 6 bases from V and 5 bases from J, with 13 bases between. The CDR3 is made up of 14 amino acids. CDR1 is SGHTA and CDR2 is FQGNSA in the germline V gene. CDR3 sequence (DNA): TGTGCCAGCAGTGCGGGACTCCGGACCGGGGAGCTGTTTTTT. Translated, it gives CASSAGLRTGELFF. The full variable domain, rest sourced from reference TRBV7-2 and TRBJ2-2, is GAGVSQSPSNKVTEKGKDVELRCDPISGHTALYWYRQSLGQGLEFLIYFQGNSAPDKSGLPSDRFSAERTGGSVSTLTIQRTQQEDSAVYLCASSAGLRTGELFFGEGSRLTVL.

The chain couples TRBV18 to TRBJ2-7; D may be TRBD1 (6 bases). Germline CDR1 KGHSH, CDR2 LQKENI. The CDR3 spans 13 residues. V lost 6 bases, J lost 5 bases, and 14 bases lay in between. As DNA, the CDR3 is TGTGCCAGCTCGGCAACAGGGCGCGACGAGCAGTACTTC. Translation gives CASSATGRDEQYF.

This clone has only one observation. This chain joins TRBV10-3 and TRBJ1-1; no reliable D call. This CDR3 comprises 13 residues. The germline CDR1 and CDR2 sequences are ENHRY and SYGVKD. V lost 3 bases and J 1 base, leaving 6 bases between the germline ends. The chain's CDR3 is CAISERENTEAFF. The CDR3 nucleotides are TGTGCCATCAGTGAACGAGAGAACACTGAAGCTTTCTTT.

The chain has TRBV19 and TRBJ1-5; TRBD1 is a possible D gene (5 bases). There are 13 residues in the CDR3. The V end was cut by 8 bases, the J end by 7 bases, with 15 bases between. Germline CDR1 and CDR2: LNHDA and SQIVND (reference sequence). The CDR3 DNA follows: TGTGCCAGTGAGAGGACAAACAACCAGCCCCAGCATTTT. Amino acid sequence: CASERTNNQPQHF.

The V and J genes are TRBV6-1 and TRBJ2-1, with 7 positions matching TRBD2. The CDR3 sequence is 16 residues long. CDR1 is MNHNS, CDR2 SASEGT, per germline. V lost 1 base and J lost 5; bases outside the gene matches: 8. In DNA, the CDR3 is TGTGCCAGCAGTGAAGGGCTTGGACTAGTCAACAATGAGCAGTTCTTC. This translates into CASSEGLGLVNNEQFF.

The chain employs TRBV4-2 and TRBJ2-3; tentative D call: TRBD1 (5 bases). Between the trimmed V and J ends, which lost 0 bases and 1 base, there was a span of 11 bases. Germline V gene sequence: CDR1 LGHNA, CDR2 YNFKEQ. The CDR3 has 16 amino acids. CDR3 nucleotide sequence: TGTGCCAGCAGCCAAGAACAAGGGGCTGGCACAGATACGCAGTATTTT. Protein: CASSQEQGAGTDTQYF.

This rearrangement joins TRBV5-6 to TRBJ1-3, with D unclear. From germline, CDR1 is SGHDT and CDR2 YYEEEE. This CDR3 region has 15 residues. The V gene lost 0 bases and the J gene lost 3 bases, with 10 bases spanning the gap. The CDR3 nucleotides read TGTGCCAGCAGCTTGGCCGGCGGGGTTGGAAACACCATATATTTT. Translating gives CASSLAGGVGNTIYF.

The V and J genes are TRBV4-1 and TRBJ1-5, with a weak D call TRBD1 (5 bases). Trimming took off 4 bases at V and 3 bases at J, with 13 bases between the two ends. The V gene's germline CDR1 is MGHRA and CDR2 YSYEKL. This CDR3 is 15 amino acids long. The CDR3 nucleotides read TGCGCCAGCAGCCTCCTGGGGGGGGTCAATCAGCCCCAGCATTTT. Translating gives CASSLLGGVNQPQHF.

The chain recombines TRBV19 with TRBJ2-7; 12 bases agree with TRBD2. Germline loops: CDR1 LNHDA, CDR2 SQIVND (reference sequence). With V trimmed by 6 bases and J by 2 bases, 5 bases remained unmatched. The CDR3 covers 15 residues. DNA of the CDR3: TGTGCCAGTAGCAAACTAGCGGGGGGAACCTACGAGCAGTACTTC. It translates to CASSKLAGGTYEQYF.

This rearrangement joins TRBV27 to TRBJ2-7, with 7 bases matching TRBD1. Trimming at V came to 0 bases and at J to 2 bases, leaving 7 bases not matched to a gene. Germline-derived CDR1 and CDR2 are MNHEY and SMNVEV (reference sequence). This CDR3 has 16 amino acids. The CDR3 protein is CASSLSTGQLTYEQYF. As DNA, the CDR3 is TGTGCCAGCAGTTTATCGACAGGGCAACTAACCTACGAGCAGTACTTC.